The 10 T cell receptor beta chains below were found in one sample sequenced in a study of CD4 T cells in relation to SARS-CoV-2 and coronaviruses. These receptors lack a known antigen. The unexposed donors gave CD4+ T cells in about 2010-2019, prior to COVID-19. The cells were cultured for about 10 days before CD4+ T cells were isolated. This table comes from immunoSEQ multiplex PCR, and its TCRdb copy is limited to in-frame clones, with some not included. Of approximately 18,000 clones listed, over 80% are singletons. Sequencing was done on a sample of CD4+ T cells from PBMCs, cultured in vitro. Source of these receptors: a human donor in good health.

This chain connects TRBV11-2 to TRBJ1-1; D perhaps matches TRBD1 (5 bases). The CDR3 contains 16 residues. The ends were cut back, 5 bases at V and 1 base at J, with 17 bases in the middle. Germline values: CDR1 SGHAT, CDR2 FQNNGV. The CDR3 reads CASSLGEWHQNTEAFF. CDR3 sequence (DNA): TGTGCCAGCAGCCTGGGGGAGTGGCACCAGAACACTGAAGCTTTCTTT.

In this sample, this clone turned up a few times. This chain connects TRBV7-9 to TRBJ1-1; D is unresolved. CDR3 size: 14 residues. Trimming shortened V by 2 bases and J by 1 base, and 8 bases separated the two germline ends. Germline V gene lookup returns CDR1 SEHNR and CDR2 FQNEAQ (reference sequence). Here the CDR3 DNA reads TGTGCCAGCAGCTTATGGGCACCGAACACTGAAGCTTTCTTT. Protein: CASSLWAPNTEAFF.

The chain recombines TRBV5-1 with TRBJ1-1; 7 bases match TRBD1. The CDR3 covers 14 residues. The germline gives CDR1 SGHRS, CDR2 YFSETQ. Losses at the gene ends were 2 bases for V and 1 base for J; bases not matched to a gene: 2. The CDR3 is CASSLRDRNTEAFF. The CDR3 DNA follows: TGCGCCAGCAGCTTAAGGGACAGGAACACTGAAGCTTTCTTT. Full variable domain (rest looked up from reference TRBV5-1 and TRBJ1-1): KAGVTQTPRYLIKTRGQQVTLSCSPISGHRSVSWYQQTPGQGLQFLFEYFSETQRNKGNFPGRFSGRQFSNSRSEMNVSTLELGDSALYLCASSLRDRNTEAFFGQGTRLTVV.

This clone showed up just once. The chain uses TRBV19 and TRBJ2-1; D might be TRBD1 or TRBD2, each matching 5 bases. This CDR3 is built from 11 residues. Germline values: CDR1 LNHDA, CDR2 SQIVND (reference sequence). The ends were cut back, 4 bases at V and 9 bases at J, with 7 bases in the middle. CDR3 in amino acids: CASSTGREQFF. The CDR3 coding sequence is TGTGCCAGTAGTACGGGGCGTGAGCAGTTCTTC. Combining the CDR3 with reference TRBV19 and TRBJ2-1 gives the whole variable domain DGGITQSPKYLFRKEGQNVTLSCEQNLNHDAMYWYRQDPGQGLRLIYYSQIVNDFQKGDIAEGYSVSREKKESFPLTVTSAQKNPTAFYLCASSTGREQFFGPGTRLTVL.

The chain has TRBV7-8 and TRBJ1-1; D perhaps matches TRBD1 (5 bases). CDR3 length: 15 amino acids. V dropped 3 bases and J dropped 3 bases, with 14 bases sitting between them. Germline values: CDR1 SGHVS, CDR2 FQNEAQ. The CDR3 here is CASSFRGREDTEAFF. Written as DNA, the CDR3 is TGTGCCAGCAGCTTTAGGGGCAGGGAGGACACTGAAGCTTTCTTT.

V gene TRBV27 combines with J gene TRBJ2-7, with a weak D call TRBD2 (7 bases). The ends were cut back, 1 base at V and 2 bases at J, with 18 bases in the middle. This CDR3 region has 17 residues. Germline-derived CDR1 and CDR2 are MNHEY and SMNVEV (reference sequence). CDR3 region: CASSLFAGAGRAYEQYF. The DNA of the CDR3 is TGTGCCAGCAGTTTATTTGCGGGGGCGGGCAGGGCCTACGAGCAGTACTTC.

The chain employs TRBV20-1 and TRBJ1-4; D gene unclear. This CDR3 has 11 amino acids. Germline lookup yields CDR1 DFQATT and CDR2 SNEGSKA (reference sequence). V lost 1 base and J lost 8, with 5 bases in between. This chain's CDR3 is CSARGREKLFF. The CDR3 nucleotides read TGCAGTGCTAGAGGCAGGGAAAAACTGTTTTTT.

CDR3 loop: CASSLVRVEQFF. Here the CDR3 DNA reads TGTGCCAGCAGCTTAGTCCGGGTAGAGCAGTTCTTC. The V and J genes are TRBV7-2 and TRBJ2-1; D gene uncertain. Per germline, CDR1 SGHTA and CDR2 FQGNSA. The CDR3 length is 12 residues. V shed 1 base and J shed 10 bases, with 8 bases lying between them.

The chain employs TRBV4-2 and TRBJ1-5, with D possibly TRBD1 on 6 matching bases. The CDR3 runs 15 residues. V was shortened by 0 bases and J by 6 bases, with 12 bases between the two germline ends. Germline CDR1 is LGHNA and CDR2 is YNFKEQ. The CDR3 protein is CASSQDGGGGQPQHF. CDR3 coding DNA: TGTGCCAGCAGCCAAGATGGTGGGGGCGGTCAGCCCCAGCATTTT.

The chain couples TRBV6-6 to TRBJ2-3, with TRBD2 matching 7 bases. The CDR3 is 18 amino acids. The germline gives CDR1 MNHNY, CDR2 SVGAGI (reference sequence). V lost 5 bases and J lost 1; bases outside the gene matches: 15. The CDR3 DNA reads TGTGCCAGCAGTCAACCTGAGGGGCTAGCGGTGGGCACAGATACGCAGTATTTT. Its translation is CASSQPEGLAVGTDTQYF.